These 24 T cell receptor beta chains originate from one sample sequenced in a study of blood T cell repertoires in COVID-19. The data were produced by immunoSEQ multiplex PCR, yet TCRdb's version contains in-frame clones alone and is incomplete. There are around 200,000 clones in the sample; about 87% occur only once, and 2.5% to 3% lies in the top ten. The material sequenced was peripheral blood. These receptors were obtained from a man aged 40-50 years with active or convalescent COVID-19.

In the case of this clone: The same CDR3 also results from other DNA sequences found in this sample. The rearrangement joins TRBV6-2 or TRBV6-3 to TRBJ2-7; 7 nucleotides line up with TRBD1. V shed 0 bases and J 0 bases; nucleotides not matched to a gene: 5. The CDR3 contains 16 residues. Germline V gene data show CDR1 as MNHEY and CDR2 as SVGEGT. In DNA, the CDR3 is TGTGCCAGCAGTTACTCACCCAGGGGGAGCTCCTACGAGCAGTACTTC. Its protein product is CASSYSPRGSSYEQYF.

The chain uses TRBV5-1 and TRBJ2-7; a weak D match, TRBD1 (6 bases). V lost 0 bases and J lost 5, with 9 bases in between. Looked up from germline, CDR1 is SGHRS and CDR2 is YFSETQ. The CDR3 is 13 amino acids. This CDR3 is CASSLGGQDEQYF. The CDR3, as DNA: TGCGCCAGCAGCTTGGGGGGGCAAGACGAGCAGTACTTC.

The V and J genes are TRBV28 and TRBJ1-6; perhaps TRBD1 as D (6 bases). The length of the CDR3 is 15 residues. Germline V gene lookup returns CDR1 MDHEN and CDR2 SYDVKM. Between the trimmed V and J ends, which lost 6 bases and 6 bases, there was a span of 15 bases. DNA for the CDR3: TGTGCCAGCAGAGCTGCCGGGACACGTAATTCACCCCTCCACTTT. Translated, it gives CASRAAGTRNSPLHF.

The chain uses TRBV7-2 and TRBJ1-1, with D tentatively TRBD1 (5 bases). Per germline, CDR1 SGHTA and CDR2 FQGNSA. V was trimmed by 5 bases and J by 0 bases, leaving 13 bases between them. The CDR3 is made up of 15 amino acids. The CDR3 loop reads CASSRGGYMNTEAFF. The DNA for the CDR3 is TGTGCCAGCAGCCGTGGGGGGTACATGAACACTGAAGCTTTCTTT.

This chain connects TRBV18 to TRBJ2-7; tentatively, D is TRBD1 (5 bases). The CDR3 covers 13 residues. CDR1 and CDR2 from the germline V gene are KGHSH and LQKENI. The V gene lost 4 bases and the J gene lost 9 bases, with 16 bases spanning the gap. The CDR3 DNA reads TGTGCCAGCTCACAAGAGAAGGAAACAGGGCAGTACTTC. Its translation is CASSQEKETGQYF.

V usage is TRBV2 and J usage is TRBJ2-5; D not resolved. Germline CDR1 reads SNHLY; CDR2 reads FYNNEI. The CDR3 loop spans 13 amino acids. V was trimmed by 5 bases and J by 2 bases, leaving 9 bases between them. In nucleotides, the CDR3 is TGTGCCAGCAGTAAGTCGGAGCAAGAGACCCAGTACTTC. Its protein is CASSKSEQETQYF.

The chain has TRBV6-5 and TRBJ2-2, with 10 bases lining up with TRBD2. CDR3 length: 16 residues. The trim removed 4 bases at V and 4 bases at J, leaving 6 bases unmatched. Germline lookup yields CDR1 MNHEY and CDR2 SVGAGI. CDR3 region: CASSSPSGGPTGELFF. The CDR3, as DNA: TGTGCCAGCAGTTCGCCTAGCGGGGGTCCCACCGGGGAGCTGTTTTTT.

J is TRBJ1-5 and V is TRBV19; no definite D call. V gave up 3 bases and J gave up 2 bases, with 11 bases separating them. Germline V lookup: CDR1 LNHDA, CDR2 SQIVND (reference sequence). The CDR3 runs 15 residues. The CDR3 loop is CASSISGKGNQPQHF. As DNA, the CDR3 is TGTGCCAGTAGTATCTCGGGGAAGGGCAATCAGCCCCAGCATTTT.

The chain combines TRBV30 with TRBJ1-3; no clear D. Between the trimmed V and J ends, which lost 0 bases and 0 bases, there was a span of 24 bases. The germline V gene encodes CDR1 GTSNPN and CDR2 SVGIG (reference sequence). The length of the CDR3 is 20 residues. The CDR3 region has the DNA TGTGCCTGGAGTGTACACTCAGGCAGGTTATCCATAAGCTCTGGAAACACCATATATTTT. Translating gives CAWSVHSGRLSISSGNTIYF.

CDR3 region: CASSGGETQYF. As DNA, the CDR3 is TGTGCCAGCAGCGGGGGGGAGACCCAGTACTTC. The chain combines TRBV4-2 with TRBJ2-5; weak D call: TRBD2 (6 bases). Between the trimmed V and J ends, which lost 5 bases and 5 bases, there was a span of 6 bases. This CDR3 comprises 11 residues. Germline V gene data show CDR1 as LGHNA and CDR2 as YNFKEQ.

The chain carries TRBV28 and TRBJ1-1; 7 bases map to TRBD1. CDR3 length: 15 residues. The junction had 3 bases not matched to a gene; V was cut back by 2 bases and J by 0 bases. Germline assignment: CDR1 MDHEN and CDR2 SYDVKM. CDR3 region: CASSLRGTVNTEAFF. The CDR3 DNA reads as TGTGCCAGCAGTTTAAGGGGGACAGTGAACACTGAAGCTTTCTTT.

V is TRBV9 and J is TRBJ1-4, with D tentatively TRBD1 (6 bases). Germline loops: CDR1 SGDLS, CDR2 YYNGEE. CDR3 length equals 14 residues. V lost 2 bases to trimming and J lost 5 bases, with 10 bases between them. The CDR3 protein is CASSVTGLNEKLFF. The CDR3 DNA reads TGTGCCAGCAGCGTCACAGGGTTAAATGAAAAACTGTTTTTT. The full variable domain, in which reference TRBV9 and TRBJ1-4 provide the parts outside the CDR3, is DSGVTQTPKHLITATGQRVTLRCSPRSGDLSVYWYQQSLDQGLQFLIQYYNGEERAKGNILERFSAQQFPDLHSELNLSSLELGDSALYFCASSVTGLNEKLFFGSGTQLSVL.

V gene TRBV7-8 combines with J gene TRBJ2-3; D unresolved. The CDR3 consists of 13 residues. Between the trimmed V and J ends, which lost 2 bases and 8 bases, there was a span of 11 bases. Germline V gene lookup returns CDR1 SGHVS and CDR2 FQNEAQ. In DNA form, the CDR3 reads TGTGCCAGCAGCTTAACAGACGTGGGTACGCAGTATTTT. Its protein is CASSLTDVGTQYF.

This clone was detected once. The chain links TRBV11-2 to TRBJ1-1; weak D call: TRBD1 (6 bases). The V gene's germline CDR1 is SGHAT and CDR2 FQNNGV. V was shortened by 1 base and J by 7 bases, with 13 bases between the two germline ends. The CDR3 covers 14 residues. This chain's CDR3 is CASSLGWGRVEAFF. The CDR3 DNA reads TGTGCCAGCAGCTTAGGTTGGGGGCGCGTTGAAGCTTTCTTT.

The chain joins TRBV24-1 to TRBJ1-1; 8 bases are a match to TRBD1. The CDR3 length is 13 residues. Trimming at V came to 6 bases and at J to 3 bases, leaving 2 bases not matched to a gene. CDR1 is KGHDR and CDR2 is SFDVKD in the germline V gene. CDR3 in DNA: TGTGCCACCAGTAAACAGGGGGACACTGAAGCTTTCTTT. Its protein product is CATSKQGDTEAFF.

The rearrangement uses TRBV5-1 and TRBJ1-1, with 7 bases that match TRBD1. V trimming: 5 bases; J trimming: 1 base; junction bases outside the gene matches: 2. Germline CDR1 and CDR2: SGHRS and YFSETQ. The CDR3 length is 13 residues. The CDR3 DNA is TGCGCCAGCAGTTGGGACAGGAACACTGAAGCTTTCTTT. Translated, it gives CASSWDRNTEAFF.

V and J are TRBV5-1 and TRBJ2-7, with a possible D match to TRBD1 (7 bases). Trimming left V 4 bases short and J 7 bases short, with 12 bases between. This CDR3 has 12 residues. Germline values: CDR1 SGHRS, CDR2 YFSETQ. The CDR3 region has the DNA TGCGCCAGCAGCCCCCAGGGGGGAGAGCAGTACTTC. This codes for CASSPQGGEQYF. The full variable domain, completed using reference TRBV5-1 and TRBJ2-7, is KAGVTQTPRYLIKTRGQQVTLSCSPISGHRSVSWYQQTPGQGLQFLFEYFSETQRNKGNFPGRFSGRQFSNSRSEMNVSTLELGDSALYLCASSPQGGEQYFGPGTRLTVT.

The rearrangement uses TRBV4-2 and TRBJ1-1, with D perhaps TRBD1 (6 bases). V was clipped by 11 bases and J by 1 base, with 11 bases between them. The CDR3 contains 12 residues. CDR1 is LGHNA and CDR2 is YNFKEQ in the germline V gene. In DNA, the CDR3 is TGTGCCTCCTTGGGACAGAACACTGAAGCTTTCTTT. Protein sequence: CASLGQNTEAFF.

This chain connects TRBV5-1 to TRBJ1-1; D is uncertain. Trimming shortened V by 4 bases and J by 1 base, and 8 bases separated the two germline ends. The V gene's germline CDR1 is SGHRS and CDR2 YFSETQ. This CDR3 spans 13 amino acids. The CDR3 region is CASSLTRNTEAFF. CDR3 in DNA: TGCGCCAGCAGCCTGACAAGGAACACTGAAGCTTTCTTT.

The gene calls are TRBV5-1 and TRBJ2-1, with D maybe TRBD1 (5 bases). Trimming stripped 1 base from V and 7 bases from J, with 15 bases between. Germline lookup yields CDR1 SGHRS and CDR2 YFSETQ. This CDR3 comprises 15 residues. CDR3 in DNA: TGCGCCAGCAGCTTGACAGGTCTGGATATGAATGAGCAGTTCTTC. Amino acids: CASSLTGLDMNEQFF.

V is TRBV5-4 and J is TRBJ2-7, with TRBD2 as a possible D gene (6 bases). The CDR3 has 14 residues. V gave up 1 base and J gave up 5 bases, with 13 bases separating them. Germline CDR1 and CDR2: SGHNT and YYREEE (reference sequence). The CDR3 DNA reads TGTGCCAGCAGCTTGATGGGGGGAGTCGACGAGCAGTACTTC. It specifies CASSLMGGVDEQYF.

The J gene is TRBJ1-2, the V gene TRBV25-1; TRBD1 matches at 9 bases. Trimming at V came to 3 bases and at J to 1 base, leaving 3 bases not matched to a gene. The CDR3 contains 15 residues. From germline, CDR1 is MGHDK and CDR2 SYGVNS. DNA of the CDR3: TGTGCCAGCAGTGACAGACAGGGGGGTAACTATGGCTACACCTTC. It encodes CASSDRQGGNYGYTF.

This chain uses TRBV27 with TRBJ2-1; 10 nucleotides align to TRBD2. The J segment lost 8 bases and the V segment lost 5 bases, leaving 6 bases of the junction unmatched. This CDR3 contains 14 residues. CDR1 MNHEY and CDR2 SMNVEV come from the germline V gene (reference sequence). The CDR3: CASSRGLASDEQFF. DNA for the CDR3: TGTGCCAGCAGTAGGGGACTAGCGAGCGATGAGCAGTTCTTC.

This clone was found once. This chain's CDR3 is CAWIESGYNEQFF. The CDR3 DNA reads as TGTGCCTGGATAGAGTCGGGGTACAATGAGCAGTTCTTC. The chain combines TRBV30 with TRBJ2-1, with D possibly being TRBD2 (5 bases). The CDR3 is 13 residues long. V dropped 4 bases and J dropped 4 bases, with 11 bases sitting between them. Germline loops: CDR1 GTSNPN, CDR2 SVGIG (reference sequence).